This is a list of T cell receptor beta chains from one sample in a study of T-cell reconstitution after alpha-beta-depleted transplantation in children. A single record per CDR3 protein comes from TCRdb applying MiXCR to the PCR reads. The sample shows 700,000 to 950,000 distinct CDR3 sequences, approximately 15% of them seen only once. Material: PBMCs, mostly from graft donor cells, obtained 360 days after TCRalphabeta/CD19-depleted stem cell transplant. These receptor sequences come from a male patient younger than 18 who had a stem cell transplant for acute lymphoblastic leukemia, so the T cells may come from the graft donor. Both conserved end residues are part of each CDR3. The order of the fields is clone size, J gene, D gene, V gene, CDR3 DNA, CDR3 protein. A D gene is named only where the DNA matches it firmly. Rows may omit the clone size; those that give it use once, few, many or a size class.

. TRBJ2-7 . TRBV5-1 TGCGCCAGCAGCCCGGTGGGCCTCAATTCCTACGAGCAGTACTTC CASSPVGLNSYEQYF
few TRBJ2-7 TRBD1 TRBV12-3/TRBV12-4 TGTGCCAGCAGGCCTGACAGGGACGAGCAGTACTTC CASRPDRDEQYF
many TRBJ2-3 . TRBV7-3 TGTGCCAGCAGCTTACGGCGGAAGGATACGCAGTATTTT CASSLRRKDTQYF
few TRBJ2-5 TRBD2 TRBV9 TGTGCCAGCAGCGTAGATGCGGGAGGGTCTGAGACCCAGTACTTC CASSVDAGGSETQYF
. TRBJ2-4 . TRBV21-1 TGTGCCAGCAGCAAGATAGTAGCCAAAAACATTCAGTACTTC CASSKIVAKNIQYF
few TRBJ2-1 . TRBV11-2 TGTGCCAGCAGCTTAGTGATAGGATACAATGAGCAGTTCTTC CASSLVIGYNEQFF
few TRBJ2-7 . TRBV7-9 TGTGCCAGCAGCTTAGTAAGACACGAGCAGTACTTC CASSLVRHEQYF
. TRBJ2-2 . TRBV10-3 TGTGCCATCAGTGAGGGGGACGGGAAGGACACCGGGGAGCTGTTTTTT CAISEGDGKDTGELFF
many TRBJ1-3 TRBD1 TRBV27 TGTGCCAGCAGGGGGGGACAGAACTCTGGAAACACCATATATTTT CASRGGQNSGNTIYF
few TRBJ2-7 TRBD2 TRBV27 TGTGCCAGCAGTTTGGGCATCCCGGGACTAGCGGGCTCTTACGAGCAGTACTTC CASSLGIPGLAGSYEQYF
. TRBJ2-1 . TRBV11-1 TGTGCCAGCAGCTTTGTCGAGCAGTTCTTC CASSFVEQFF
few TRBJ2-7 . TRBV9 TGTGCCAGCAGCGTAGCCCCCGGGCGTTCCTACGAGCAGTACTTC CASSVAPGRSYEQYF
many TRBJ2-7 . TRBV4-2 TGTGCCAGCAGCCAAGACGGTAGGAGCTACGAGCAGTACTTC CASSQDGRSYEQYF
few TRBJ2-7 TRBD2 TRBV11-3 TGTGCCAGCAGCGTACGGTCCGGGAAAAGCGGGAGCTCCTACGAGCAGTACTTC CASSVRSGKSGSSYEQYF
. TRBJ2-1 . TRBV12-3/TRBV12-4 TGTGCCAGCAGGACTAATCCCTCAGGGGAGCAGTTCTTC CASRTNPSGEQFF
few TRBJ2-1 . TRBV6-2/TRBV6-3 TGTGCCAGCAGGACTCCTATCTACAATGAGCAGTTCTTC CASRTPIYNEQFF